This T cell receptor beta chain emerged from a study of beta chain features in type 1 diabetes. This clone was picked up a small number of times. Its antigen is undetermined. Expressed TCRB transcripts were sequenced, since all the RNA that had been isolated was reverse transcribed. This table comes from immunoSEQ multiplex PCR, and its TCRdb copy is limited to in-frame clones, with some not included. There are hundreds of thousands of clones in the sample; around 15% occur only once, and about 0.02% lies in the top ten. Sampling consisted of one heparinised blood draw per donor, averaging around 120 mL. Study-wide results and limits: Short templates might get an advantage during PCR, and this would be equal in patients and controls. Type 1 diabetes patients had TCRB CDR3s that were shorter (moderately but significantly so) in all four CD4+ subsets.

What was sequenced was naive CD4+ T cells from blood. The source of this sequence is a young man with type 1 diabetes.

CDR3 residues: CASKNGSDTQYF. CDR3 in DNA: TGTGCCTCCAAAAACGGGTCAGATACGCAGTATTTT. V gene TRBV9 combines with J gene TRBJ2-3, with D hard to call. V gave up 10 bases and J gave up 4 bases, with 13 bases separating them. CDR1 is SGDLS and CDR2 is YYNGEE in the germline V gene. The CDR3 is made up of 12 amino acids.